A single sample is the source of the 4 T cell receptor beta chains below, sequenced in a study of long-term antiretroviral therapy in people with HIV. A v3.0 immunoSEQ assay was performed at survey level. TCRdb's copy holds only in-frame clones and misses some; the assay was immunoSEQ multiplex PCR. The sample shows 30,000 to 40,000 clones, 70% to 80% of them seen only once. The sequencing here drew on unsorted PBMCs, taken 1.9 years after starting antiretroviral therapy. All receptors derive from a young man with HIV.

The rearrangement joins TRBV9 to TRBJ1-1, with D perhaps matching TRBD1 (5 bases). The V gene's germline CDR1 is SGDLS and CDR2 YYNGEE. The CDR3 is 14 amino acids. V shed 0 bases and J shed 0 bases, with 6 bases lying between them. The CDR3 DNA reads TGTGCCAGCAGCGTAGGGGGGATGAACACTGAAGCTTTCTTT. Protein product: CASSVGGMNTEAFF.

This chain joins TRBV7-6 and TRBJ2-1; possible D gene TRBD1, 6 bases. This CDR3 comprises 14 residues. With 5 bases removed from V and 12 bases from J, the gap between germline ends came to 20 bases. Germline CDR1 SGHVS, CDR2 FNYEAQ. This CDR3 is CASSPSSGTPRQFF. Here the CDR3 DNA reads TGTGCCAGCAGCCCGTCATCAGGGACACCTCGGCAGTTCTTC.

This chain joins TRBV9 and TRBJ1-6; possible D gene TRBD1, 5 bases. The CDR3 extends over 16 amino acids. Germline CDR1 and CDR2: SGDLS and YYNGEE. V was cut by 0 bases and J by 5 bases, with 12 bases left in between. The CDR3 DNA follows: TGTGCCAGCAGCGTAGATGTGCGGGGGGATAATTCACCCCTCCACTTT. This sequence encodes CASSVDVRGDNSPLHF.

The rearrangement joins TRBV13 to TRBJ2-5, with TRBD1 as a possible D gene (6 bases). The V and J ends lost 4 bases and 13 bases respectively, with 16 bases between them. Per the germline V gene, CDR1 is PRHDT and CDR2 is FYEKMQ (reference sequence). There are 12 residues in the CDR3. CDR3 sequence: CASSSKPGHLYF. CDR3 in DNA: TGTGCCAGCAGCTCAAAACCGGGACACCTGTACTTC.